Detailed here is one T cell receptor beta chain. Its antigen is not known. This entry is derived from a study of metastatic and nonmetastatic thyroid tumors. The overall study: Peripheral blood and tumor or nodule samples from malignant and benign thyroid patients were compared.

Broader study findings: Compared with benign nodules, malignant thyroid tumors were reported to have significantly higher TCR beta diversity in both blood and tumor.

TCRdb called clones again from the PCR reads with MiXCR. The top ten hold 15% to 20% of the sample, which has approximately 6,600 clones, 25% to 30% seen once. The V end was cut by 1 base, the J end by 10 bases, with 16 bases between. The CDR3 is 13 residues long. CDR1 is DFQATT, CDR2 SNEGSKA, per germline (reference sequence). Every patient underwent thyroid surgery untreated. The chain carries TRBV20-1 and TRBJ2-5; D is unresolved. This sequence was found in a female donor with papillary thyroid cancer or a benign thyroid nodule (not recorded which). Some clones in this sample may be carry-over from other donors' samples. The specimen was adjacent normal tissue. The CDR3 nucleotides are TGCAGTGCTAGAGTAGTGCCGGTAGACTGCCAGTACTTC. This sequence encodes CSARVVPVDCQYF.